The 21 T cell receptor beta chains listed next were all sequenced from one sample in a study of T cells after posttransplantation cyclophosphamide. Generated by immunoSEQ multiplex PCR, the TCRdb table keeps only in-frame clones and is missing some. The sample has over a thousand clones; roughly 97% are singletons. The sequenced material came from naive CD8+ T cells sorted from PBMCs. These receptors all come from a woman in her sixties in good health, CMV-negative, and a related stem cell transplant donor.

This chain uses TRBV7-2 with TRBJ2-7, with 14 nucleotides matching TRBD2. Losses at the gene ends were 4 bases for V and 2 bases for J; bases not matched to a gene: 10. Germline V gene data show CDR1 as SGHTA and CDR2 as FQGNSA. CDR3 length equals 18 residues. The CDR3 DNA follows: TGTGCCAGCAGCTCGGGACTAGCGGGAGCTGGATGGGCCTACGAGCAGTACTTC. Amino acids: CASSSGLAGAGWAYEQYF.

CDR3 sequence (DNA): TGTGCCAGCAGCTTAGCACAGGGCAATCAGCCCCAGCATTTT. Translated: CASSLAQGNQPQHF. The gene calls are TRBV7-6 and TRBJ1-5, with a possible D match to TRBD1 (5 bases). This CDR3 is built from 14 residues. Germline V lookup: CDR1 SGHVS, CDR2 FNYEAQ. The V end was cut by 0 bases, the J end by 2 bases, with 5 bases between.

In this sample, this clone turned up a few times. The J gene is TRBJ2-2, the V gene TRBV4-3, with TRBD1 as a possible D gene (5 bases). The CDR3 has 16 amino acids. With 0 bases removed from V and 6 bases from J, the gap between germline ends came to 14 bases. The germline CDR1 and CDR2 sequences are LGHNA and YSLEER. The CDR3 protein is CASSQDWQGRAGELFF. CDR3 DNA: TGCGCCAGCAGCCAAGATTGGCAGGGAAGGGCCGGGGAGCTGTTTTTT.

The CDR3 is CASSSIPQREVDTQYF. The CDR3 DNA reads as TGTGCCAGCAGTTCCATCCCCCAGCGGGAGGTAGATACGCAGTATTTT. The chain is built from TRBV28 and TRBJ2-3; 9 bases map to TRBD2. J was trimmed by 5 bases and V by 4 bases; bases with no gene match: 10. Germline CDR1 reads MDHEN; CDR2 reads SYDVKM. The CDR3 runs 16 residues.

J is TRBJ1-1 and V is TRBV28; D possibly corresponds to TRBD1 (6 bases). Between the trimmed V and J ends, which lost 6 bases and 1 base, there was a span of 9 bases. CDR1 and CDR2 from the germline V gene are MDHEN and SYDVKM. The CDR3 has 13 residues. The CDR3 is CASRLTGNTEAFF. CDR3 DNA sequence: TGTGCCAGCAGGTTGACAGGGAACACTGAAGCTTTCTTT.

The chain uses TRBV19 and TRBJ2-1; 7 bases agree with TRBD2. Trimming removed 6 bases from V and 7 bases from J; junction bases left unmatched: 12. Germline CDR1 and CDR2: LNHDA and SQIVND (reference sequence). The CDR3 runs 15 residues. CDR3 sequence (DNA): TGTGCCAGTAGCCCACTAGCGACAAAGGGGAATGAGCAGTTCTTC. This gives the protein CASSPLATKGNEQFF. The full variable domain, with the rest looked up from reference TRBV19 and TRBJ2-1, is DGGITQSPKYLFRKEGQNVTLSCEQNLNHDAMYWYRQDPGQGLRLIYYSQIVNDFQKGDIAEGYSVSREKKESFPLTVTSAQKNPTAFYLCASSPLATKGNEQFFGPGTRLTVL.

The rearrangement joins TRBV11-2 to TRBJ2-7; 14 bases map to TRBD2. The CDR3 covers 17 residues. From germline, CDR1 is SGHAT and CDR2 FQNNGV. V lost 6 bases, J lost 6 bases, and 13 bases stayed unmatched. The CDR3 protein is CASSRLAGGPLAGEQYF. Written as DNA, the CDR3 is TGTGCCAGCAGTCGACTAGCGGGAGGGCCTCTGGCCGGCGAGCAGTACTTC.

The gene calls are TRBV29-1 and TRBJ2-7, with D possibly matching TRBD1 (6 bases). This CDR3 has 13 amino acids. Germline V CDR1 and CDR2: SQVTM, ANQGSEA. V shed 1 base and J shed 2 bases, with 9 bases lying between them. The CDR3 coding sequence is TGCAGCGTTGAAGCAGGGGCTCCCTACGAGCAGTACTTC. The encoded protein is CSVEAGAPYEQYF.

This sequence joins TRBV2 and TRBJ2-5, with TRBD1 matching over 7 bases. CDR3 length: 15 residues. CDR1 SNHLY and CDR2 FYNNEI come from the germline V gene. Trimming cost V 7 bases and J 0 bases; bases outside gene matches: 8. The CDR3 reads CASTEWGQYQETQYF. CDR3 DNA sequence: TGTGCCAGCACTGAGTGGGGACAGTACCAAGAGACCCAGTACTTC.

The CDR3 sequence: CASGILLSGRLVVQYF. The CDR3 DNA sequence: TGTGCCAGCGGAATCCTTCTCAGCGGGAGATTGGTTGTGCAGTACTTC. The gene calls are TRBV2 and TRBJ2-7, with 8 nucleotides matching TRBD2. V was clipped by 8 bases and J by 9 bases; unmatched bases: 21. Germline CDR1 and CDR2: SNHLY and FYNNEI. This CDR3 comprises 16 residues.

This sequence joins TRBV4-3 and TRBJ2-3; 10 nucleotides match TRBD1. Germline CDR1 and CDR2: LGHNA and YSLEER. The junction had 1 base not matched to a gene; V was cut back by 4 bases and J by 3 bases. This CDR3 contains 14 residues. In DNA, the CDR3 is TGCGCCAGCAGCCCGGGACAGGGGACAGATACGCAGTATTTT. This codes for CASSPGQGTDTQYF.

This clone appeared once. This chain links TRBV5-1 with TRBJ1-1; 8 bases map to TRBD1. The V segment lost 0 bases and the J segment 6 bases; nucleotides outside the gene matches: 10. Germline values: CDR1 SGHRS, CDR2 YFSETQ. CDR3 length: 16 amino acids. The CDR3, as DNA: TGCGCCAGCAGCTTGGGGACAGGGATCGTGGGGGCTGAAGCTTTCTTT. Translated: CASSLGTGIVGAEAFF.

This chain joins TRBV4-2 and TRBJ1-1, with D tentatively TRBD1 (6 bases). Germline CDR1 is LGHNA and CDR2 is YNFKEQ. Trimming pared 0 bases from V and 3 bases from J, leaving 14 bases between. This CDR3 spans 16 amino acids. The CDR3 coding sequence is TGTGCCAGCAGCCAAGAAGGAAGGGACAAGGACACTGAAGCTTTCTTT. Protein sequence: CASSQEGRDKDTEAFF.

V usage is TRBV9 and J usage is TRBJ2-7; TRBD2 is a possible D gene (6 bases). The J call is doubtful: the DNA matches TRBJ2-1 better. This CDR3 spans 15 amino acids. Germline CDR1 is SGDLS and CDR2 is YYNGEE. Written as DNA, the CDR3 is TGTGCCAGCAGCGGATCGGGGGTTCGATACAATGAGCAGTTCTTC. Its translation is CASSGSGVRYNEQFF.

The rearrangement joins TRBV28 to TRBJ1-5; 9 bases are shared with TRBD1. V lost 4 bases and J lost 7; bases outside the gene matches: 8. CDR1 is MDHEN, CDR2 SYDVKM, per germline. The CDR3 runs to 15 residues. The CDR3 DNA sequence: TGTGCCAGCAGTTCCCGGGACAGGGTCGGGCAGCCCCAGCATTTT. Amino acids: CASSSRDRVGQPQHF. Full variable domain (outside the CDR3, taken from reference TRBV28 and TRBJ1-5): DVKVTQSSRYLVKRTGEKVFLECVQDMDHENMFWYRQDPGLGLRLIYFSYDVKMKEKGDIPEGYSVSREKKERFSLILESASTNQTSMYLCASSSRDRVGQPQHFGDGTRLSIL.

A remark on this clone: The junction differs from germline at one of its ends, possibly a read error. The chain couples TRBV7-7 to TRBJ1-1; 7 bases fit TRBD1. Germline values: CDR1 SSHAT, CDR2 FNYEAQ (reference sequence). The CDR3 consists of 16 residues. CDR3 amino acids: CASSPTLTGPNTEAFF. CDR3 nucleotide sequence: TGTGCTAGCAGCCCCACCCTGACAGGGCCGAACACTGAAGCTTTCTTT.

This chain connects TRBV5-4 to TRBJ1-3, with unresolved D. V gave up 0 bases and J gave up 4 bases, with 8 bases separating them. CDR1 and CDR2 (germline): SGHNT, YYREEE (reference sequence). This CDR3 is 14 amino acids long. Here the CDR3 reads CASSLGGLGNTIYF. In nucleotides, the CDR3 is TGTGCCAGCAGCTTGGGCGGTCTGGGAAACACCATATATTTT.

The J gene is TRBJ2-1, the V gene TRBV15; D might be TRBD1 (5 bases). Germline lookup yields CDR1 LNHNV and CDR2 YYDKDF (reference sequence). The germline V and J ends were trimmed by 2 bases and 2 bases, with 10 bases remaining between them. This CDR3 region has 15 residues. The CDR3 nucleotides are TGTGCCACCAGCAGACAGGGATTTGCCTACAATGAGCAGTTCTTC. Translated: CATSRQGFAYNEQFF.

The V and J genes are TRBV19 and TRBJ2-3; D is uncertain. Between the trimmed V and J ends, which lost 2 bases and 4 bases, there was a span of 13 bases. Germline CDR1 is LNHDA and CDR2 is SQIVND (reference sequence). This CDR3 has 15 amino acids. In nucleotides, the CDR3 is TGTGCCAGTAGTATACTGGCTGAATCTGCAGATACGCAGTATTTT. Translating gives CASSILAESADTQYF.

This chain links TRBV4-2 with TRBJ1-2; 8 nucleotides agree with TRBD1. With 4 bases clipped from V and 0 bases from J, the junction kept 4 bases outside the gene matches. Per germline, CDR1 LGHNA and CDR2 YNFKEQ. The CDR3 extends over 15 amino acids. CDR3 loop: CASSPDRGANYGYTF. CDR3 nucleotides: TGTGCCAGCAGCCCAGACAGGGGAGCTAACTATGGCTACACCTTC.

This rearrangement joins TRBV6-6 to TRBJ1-1, with D possibly TRBD1 on 5 matching bases. Trimming removed 0 bases from V and 5 bases from J, with 10 bases in between. CDR3 size: 14 residues. Germline loops: CDR1 MNHNY, CDR2 SVGAGI (reference sequence). The CDR3 region is CASSYSKEGTEAFF. The CDR3 DNA reads TGTGCCAGCAGTTACTCTAAGGAGGGGACTGAAGCTTTCTTT.